The clone carrying this T cell receptor beta chain was recorded at least ten times. Its specificity is unknown. The source of the sample is a study of T-cell memory formation after mild COVID-19. CDR3 length: 14 residues. The V end lost 2 bases, the J end lost 7 bases, and 12 bases lay between the germline ends. Whole-study findings and limits: Cross-reactive memory appears to have joined, as suggested by some responding clones showing up in pre-infection memory. Clones contracting day 15 to 85 were balanced CD4/CD8; later expanders leaned CD4+.

Employing constant-segment primers, 5'RACE generated TCR alpha and TCR beta cDNA libraries bearing sample barcodes and UMIs. TCRdb analysed the 5' RACE reads with MiXCR anew, one entry per CDR3 protein. The repertoire includes about 62,000 distinct CDR3 sequences, 9.3% of them detected once, and less than 1.5% sits in the top ten. The clonotype was recovered from a man younger than 35 who had mild COVID-19 (a few samples of this study predate the infection). Cell type and time point are not known. What was sequenced was PBMCs or a T cell subset sorted from them (not recorded which). This rearrangement joins TRBV12-3 or TRBV12-4 to TRBJ2-1; D remains ambiguous. The CDR3 loop reads CASSLTRQENEQFF. CDR3 coding DNA: TGTGCCAGCAGTTTAACCCGCCAGGAGAATGAGCAGTTCTTC.